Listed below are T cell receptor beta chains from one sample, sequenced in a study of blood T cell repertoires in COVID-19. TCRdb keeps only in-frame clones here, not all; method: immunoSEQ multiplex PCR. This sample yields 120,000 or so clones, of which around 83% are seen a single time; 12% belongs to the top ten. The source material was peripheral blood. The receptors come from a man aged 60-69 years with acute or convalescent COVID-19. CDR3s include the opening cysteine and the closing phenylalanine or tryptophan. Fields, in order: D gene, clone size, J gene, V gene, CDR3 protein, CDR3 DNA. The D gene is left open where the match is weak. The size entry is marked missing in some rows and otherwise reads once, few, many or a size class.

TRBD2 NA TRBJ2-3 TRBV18 CASSATSGHRTDTQYF TGTGCCAGCTCAGCTACTAGCGGTCATAGGACAGATACGCAGTATTTT
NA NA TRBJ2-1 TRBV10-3 CAISELEGVGYNEQFF TGTGCCATCAGTGAGTTGGAGGGAGTTGGGTACAATGAGCAGTTCTTC
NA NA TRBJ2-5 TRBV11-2 CASSLVPGQETQYF TGTGCCAGCAGCTTAGTTCCCGGCCAAGAGACCCAGTACTTC
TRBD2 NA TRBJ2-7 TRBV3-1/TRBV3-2 CASSPWGPSGSYEQYF TGTGCCAGCAGCCCCTGGGGGCCTAGCGGGAGTTACGAGCAGTACTTC
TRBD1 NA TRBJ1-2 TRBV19 CASRKRTGSTGGYTF TGTGCCAGTAGAAAAAGGACAGGGTCAACTGGGGGCTACACCTTC
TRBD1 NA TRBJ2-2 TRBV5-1 CASSPGQGWTGELFF TGCGCCAGCAGCCCAGGACAGGGGTGGACCGGGGAGCTGTTTTTT
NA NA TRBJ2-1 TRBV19 CASSIFAANNEQFF TGTGCCAGTAGTATCTTTGCGGCTAACAATGAGCAGTTCTTC
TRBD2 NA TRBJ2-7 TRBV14 CASSRAGGPYEQYF TGTGCCAGCAGCCGCGCGGGAGGGCCGTACGAGCAGTACTTC
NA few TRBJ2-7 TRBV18 CASSQGRYEQYF TGTGCCAGCTCCCAGGGGCGCTACGAGCAGTACTTC
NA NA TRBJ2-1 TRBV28 CASVAPTSYNEQFF TGTGCCAGCGTCGCTCCCACCAGCTACAATGAGCAGTTCTTC
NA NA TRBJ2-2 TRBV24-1 CATSGTSFGELFF TGTGCCACCAGTGGAACTAGCTTCGGGGAGCTGTTTTTT
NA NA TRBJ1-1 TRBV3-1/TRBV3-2 CASSPLQGRSEAFF TGTGCCAGCAGCCCCCTTCAAGGGAGGTCTGAAGCTTTCTTT
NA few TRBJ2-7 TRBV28 CASSLAGSYEQYF TGTGCCAGCAGTTTAGCGGGGTCCTACGAGCAGTACTTC
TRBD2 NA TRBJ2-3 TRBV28 CASSLGLAGTDTQYF TGTGCCAGCAGTTTGGGACTAGCGGGCACAGATACGCAGTATTTT
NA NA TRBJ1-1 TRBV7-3 CASSLTHGDLGEAFF TGTGCCAGCAGCTTAACTCACGGGGATTTAGGCGAAGCTTTCTTT
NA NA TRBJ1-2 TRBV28 CASSLRGFITTYGYTF TGTGCCAGCAGCCTGAGGGGGTTTATTACCACCTATGGCTACACCTTC
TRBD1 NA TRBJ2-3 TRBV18 CASSEDRLTDTQYF TGTGCCAGCTCCGAGGACAGGCTCACAGATACGCAGTATTTT
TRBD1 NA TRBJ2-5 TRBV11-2 CASLSGQGAGETQYF TGTGCCAGCCTATCAGGACAGGGGGCTGGAGAGACCCAGTACTTC
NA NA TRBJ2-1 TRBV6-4 CASSQGSYNEQFF TGTGCCAGCAGTCAGGGTTCCTACAATGAGCAGTTCTTC
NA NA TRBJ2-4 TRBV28 CASSSDIQYF TGTGCCAGCAGTTCCGACATTCAGTACTTC
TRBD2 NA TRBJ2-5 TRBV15 CATSRDLGSGSFETQYF TGTGCCACCAGCAGAGATCTCGGTAGCGGGAGTTTCGAGACCCAGTACTTC
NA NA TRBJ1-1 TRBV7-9 CATDRTANTEAFF TGTGCCACAGATAGGACAGCGAACACTGAAGCTTTCTTT
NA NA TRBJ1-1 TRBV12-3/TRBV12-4 CASSRRTNTEAFF TGTGCCAGCAGTCGCCGGACAAACACTGAAGCTTTCTTT
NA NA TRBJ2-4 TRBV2 CASSAENRKSKNIQYF TGTGCCAGCAGCGCTGAAAACAGGAAATCCAAAAACATTCAGTACTTC
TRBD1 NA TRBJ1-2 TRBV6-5 CATTTGAYGYTF TGTGCCACCACAACAGGGGCATATGGCTACACCTTC
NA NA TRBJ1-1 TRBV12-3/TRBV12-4 CASSLFGIAFF TGTGCCAGCAGTTTGTTCGGGATAGCTTTCTTT
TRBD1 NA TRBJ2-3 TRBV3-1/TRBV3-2 CASSQVFTLVGQGATDTQYF TGTGCCAGCAGCCAAGTTTTTACCCTCGTTGGGCAGGGGGCCACAGATACGCAGTATTTT
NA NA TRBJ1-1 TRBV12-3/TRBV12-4 CASAPGVLRGAFF TGTGCCAGCGCCCCGGGGGTTCTTAGGGGAGCTTTCTTT
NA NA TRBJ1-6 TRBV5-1 CASSVAEDLSPLHF TGCGCCAGCAGTGTGGCGGAGGATCTTTCACCCCTCCACTTT
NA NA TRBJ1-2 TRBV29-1 CSVTDRDNYGYTF TGCAGCGTTACCGACAGAGATAACTATGGCTACACCTTC